This T cell receptor beta chain was recovered during a study of beta chain features in type 1 diabetes (dated by TCRdb to the late 2010s). For the wider study: Patients and healthy donors did not differ in mean age, gender distribution, total cell number or subset yield. Whereas all 30 or so donors provided naive and central memory subsets, regulatory and stem cell-like memory subsets were isolated from just 8 patients and roughly 8 healthy donors. The study compared the TCRB repertoires of sorted circulating CD4+ T cell subsets in recently diagnosed type 1 diabetes patients with those in matched healthy donors. A total of 85 million to 140 million sorted cells were examined across all samples, and a strong correlation was observed between cell number per subset and RNA yield. Broader findings and caveats from the paper: Naive, central memory and regulatory TCRB repertoires appeared more similar among patients than among healthy donors. Because cDNA was sequenced instead of genomic DNA, highly expressing activated cells could be over-represented, though the groups showed no difference in activation or CD3 levels. Shorter templates might have been favored by PCR, but patient and control samples were amplified and corrected together, so both groups would have been affected equally by any skew. Patients with type 1 diabetes made fewer insertions and deleted more nucleotides at VDJ recombination sites, implying thymic rearrangement abnormalities. Because the HLA sub-analyses included only small numbers of individuals, any influence of HLA type on TCRB rearrangement was left unresolved. Type 1 diabetes patients showed a moderate but significant shortening of TCRB CDR3 length in all four CD4+ subsets.

All of the isolated RNA was reverse transcribed with the High Capacity cDNA Reverse Transcription Kit, so expressed TCRB transcripts were sequenced. Naive, central memory and regulatory T cell samples underwent deep immunoSEQ sequencing, averaging around 3.9 million total reads per sample. Sorted cells were lysed in RLT buffer, and RNA was extracted using DNase-treated RNeasy Micro or Mini kits according to cell number. To prevent cross-contamination, every cell subset was processed on its own, while patient and healthy donor samples were processed together. The immunoSEQ multiplex PCR was used to amplify TCRB sequences from cDNA, generating 87-bp fragments that spanned the CDR3 region. Sequencing of the amplicons was performed on the Illumina HiSeq platform. From the authors' description of their analysis: PCR bias was corrected computationally using synthetic template baselines, and reads within Hamming distance 2 were collapsed, with unmergeable singletons discarded. By aligning reads against IMGT, V, D and J genes, CDR3 length, and insertions or deletions at six rearrangement sites were assigned. Clonotype counts were normalized to sorted cell number within each subset before computing true diversity and Gini coefficients with the tcR R package. Repertoire sharing was quantified using the overlap coefficient calculated on TCRB nucleotide sequences. As a proxy for the pre-selection repertoire, out-of-frame TCRB sequences from naive cells were analyzed. As stored in TCRdb, this immuneACCESS dataset retains in-frame rearrangements with V and J assigned. A fraction of the clones does not appear; measured against another copy, unresolved V genes explain less than half of the discrepancy, and the remainder lacks a known reason. For V, J and clone size, that table is used; D and trimming come from the DNA. The sample includes about 620,000 clones, with roughly a sixth observed a single time. Roughly 0.098% of the sample is taken by the ten largest.

This clone was seen a few times. Its binding antigen is unknown. No base quality values were provided; no much bigger clone lies one nucleotide off. Trimmed from V: 5 bases; trimmed from J: 4 bases; junction bases lacking a gene match: 6. From its cysteine to its phenylalanine, the CDR3 spans 14 amino acids. This entry keeps only the CDR3 DNA: 42 bases, framed from base 1. From a lookup of the germline V gene, CDR1 and CDR2 are MRHNA and SNTAGT. From each donor, a single peripheral blood sample of about 110 mL on average was drawn into heparinised tubes. A BD FACSAria II and a panel including CD45RO, CCR7, CD25, CD127, CD95 and CD27 were used to sort naive, central memory, regulatory and stem cell-like memory CD4+ T cells. All sorted populations exceeded 95% purity. Right away, PBMCs were isolated by Lymphoprep density gradient centrifugation and were stained directly, with no culture step. So that batch effects would be minimized, each experiment stained and sorted samples in pairs, pairing one healthy donor with one patient.

The TCR originated in a young man in good health. Material: naive CD4+ T cells from blood. The intended sense of this specimen's cell subset or site label: true naive CD4+ T cells. The sequence joins TRBV6-4 to TRBJ2-3; 7 of the junction bases match TRBD2. The CDR3 reads as follows: CASSPRGDADTQYF. The sequence in DNA is TGTGCCAGCAGTCCCCGGGGGGACGCAGATACGCAGTATTTT.